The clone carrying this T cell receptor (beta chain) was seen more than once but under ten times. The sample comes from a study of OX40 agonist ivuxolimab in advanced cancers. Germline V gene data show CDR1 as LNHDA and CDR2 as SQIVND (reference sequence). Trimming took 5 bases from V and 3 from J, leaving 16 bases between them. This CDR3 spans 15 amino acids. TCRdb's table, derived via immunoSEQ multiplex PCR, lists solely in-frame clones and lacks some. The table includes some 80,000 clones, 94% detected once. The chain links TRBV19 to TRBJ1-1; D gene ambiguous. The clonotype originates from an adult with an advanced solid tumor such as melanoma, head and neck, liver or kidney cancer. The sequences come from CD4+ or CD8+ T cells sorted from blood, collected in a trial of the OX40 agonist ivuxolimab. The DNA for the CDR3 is TGTGCCAGTAGTCTCCTCAAAGGGAAGGACACTGAAGCTTTCTTT. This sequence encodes CASSLLKGKDTEAFF.